This entry is about one T cell receptor beta chain. There is no known antigen for this receptor. Qualities for individual bases were not recorded, and no much larger clone is one base off. The sample belongs to a study of cytomegalovirus exposure and HLA in healthy donors (dated by TCRdb to about 2017). For the study in its entirety: An earlier analysis of approximately 640 of the donors reported about 250 Gb of sequence data and around 120 million unique TCR beta sequences from about 179 million T cells. The study combined high-throughput TCR immunosequencing, statistical association of individual TCRs with disease status, and machine learning to predict cytomegalovirus infection status. A later genetic analysis used genome-wide SNP genotypes for 398 of the 666 donors, treating that subset as a discovery cohort. Besides the first cohort of roughly 660 subjects, a separate validation cohort made up of over 95 different subjects was used. A later analysis re-examined previously published TCR beta repertoires from more than 650 donors and added high-resolution HLA genotyping to investigate patterns of TCR occurrence. Rather than drawing on any new phenotypic data, the later analysis identified candidate immune exposures from TCR beta sequences and the way those sequences occurred across donors. Class I and class II HLA loci were covered by the typing at four-digit resolution. Typing coverage differed by locus: A, B, C, DRB1 and DQB1 were typed in roughly 620-630 donors, DQA1 in around 500, DPA1 in nearly 610, and DPB1 in around 490. Every discovery cohort repertoire had been produced on one sequencing platform. Roughly 290 gigabases of sequencing data and 70 million to 95 million unique TCR sequences made up an early release that covered nearly 650 HLA-typed donors. Of the 398 genotyped donors, over 65% fell in the genetic ancestry cluster associated with self-reported Caucasian donors. The study profiled the T cell repertoires of 550 to 700 subjects by immunosequencing and related them to cytomegalovirus serostatus. Alongside the repertoire data, information on donor age, sex, ethnicity and CMV serostatus was compiled. An earlier analysis of 587 of the donors applied high-throughput TCR beta sequencing to assess whether each TCR beta V gene segment acted as functional or pseudogenic. Several DR-DQ haplotypes were handled as single units for association and clustering because linkage in the cohort was strong. On average, 235,054 unique TCR beta nucleotide sequences were sequenced per donor among a few hundred genotyped donors of the cohort, with roughly 19% of those sequences being non-productive. The aim of the study was to test whether cataloging public T cell receptors could identify signatures of past pathogen exposure.

V is cut by 5 bases and J by 5 bases, and the space between the germline ends is 12 bases. Including the terminal cysteine and phenylalanine, the CDR3 comprises 13 residues. The sequence is cut down to CDR3 DNA, 39 bases in frame from base 1. Per the germline V gene, SGHTA is the CDR1 and FQGTGA is the CDR2. The cohort was made up of 666 healthy bone marrow donors. At the time of sampling, every cohort member was nominally healthy, though immune exposures that went unrecorded were likely present. The donor was CMV seropositive and belonged to the group of more than 250 seropositive cohort members. Every donor gave a peripheral blood sample, and the peripheral blood mononuclear cells from that sample were used for TCR beta sequencing. Genomic DNA extraction from the blood cell samples was performed with the Qiagen DNeasy Blood Extraction Kit. Here is what the overall study found, with its caveats: A later genetic analysis reported fewer N-insertions in productive TCRs among donors in an Asian-associated ancestry cluster than the roughly 700-donor mean. In a later analysis, HLA-associated TCR beta chains showed more clonal expansion and lower generation probabilities than non-associated chains that were equally common. Because the 87-base-pair reads could not distinguish some IMGT-functional V segments, including TRBV6-2 and TRBV6-3, those segments were excluded. In a later genetic analysis, a missense DCLRE1C variant was associated with V-gene and J-gene trimming of TCR beta chains, and the association was replicated in an independent cohort. Correlated functional status among segregating V segments might reflect linkage disequilibrium, but an unknown experimental factor could not be ruled out. Immune exposure information for the cohort was limited to CMV serostatus. A few of the identified cytomegalovirus-associated TCR beta chains were confirmed in vitro to be specific for cytomegalovirus antigens. In a later analysis, TCR association rates were found to vary across HLA loci, with the most associated TCRs seen for DRB1 alleles and the fewest for HLA-C alleles. This cohort had only TCR beta chains sequenced, and the lack of alpha or paired-chain data limited which features could be detected. When HLA alleles, especially DR and DQ, strongly co-occurred, attributing TCR associations to individual alleles was difficult. Specific HLA alleles were associated with 18,000 or so TCR beta sequences at a false discovery rate of 0.05 in a later analysis. Because counts were too low, roughly 17 rarely observed V segments, including chromosome 9 orphons, were left out of the earlier analysis of a few hundred of the donors. HLA typing was unavailable for some donors at each locus, so association tests used only the typed subset. In the study, around 150 TCR beta chains were listed as associated with cytomegalovirus. An earlier analysis of 587 of the donors showed that most TCR beta V segments appeared in productive rearrangements either about 90% or about 30% of the time, which broadly matched IMGT annotations. Cytomegalovirus status was reported to be diagnosed by the classifier with high specificity and sensitivity in both the original and validation cohorts. In a later analysis, most CMV-associated TCR beta chains were found to appear HLA-restricted, with HLA associations seemingly driven largely by CMV exposure. While some public TCRs were present in many individuals, most TCR sequences turned up only very rarely across donors. Roughly uniform sequencing depth across donors was assumed in presence/absence analyses, although this assumption may not hold. A further reported finding was that TCR beta sequences accurately predicted the HLA-A and HLA-B alleles for most subjects in the first cohort. A cluster of highly shared sequence variants was judged likely to be a technical artifact of the sequencing pipeline. According to a later analysis, parvovirus B19, influenza, CMV and Epstein-Barr virus appeared linked to several top co-occurrence clusters. According to the authors, the approach could potentially be generalized to other disease states and immunological phenotypes.

Library preparation employed the immunoSEQ multiplex PCR assay. A mixture of 60 forward primers for TCR Vbeta segments and 13 reverse primers for TCR Jbeta segments was used in the multiplex PCR. The CDR3 region of rearranged TCR beta genes was amplified from genomic DNA by a multiplex PCR assay. The amplified TCR beta libraries were sequenced on the Illumina HiSeq System as 87-base-pair reads. In the source study's methods: In a later analysis, roughly 80 million unique TCR beta chains were counted across the approximately 620 repertoires, and around 11 million of these chains were shared by at least two donors. To remove PCR and sequencing errors, raw reads were error-corrected and collapsed into unique sequences using a nearest-neighbor algorithm that merged closely related sequences. Alignment of CDR3 sequences to IMGT reference sequences was used to assign V, D and J gene segments. For a sequence to be retained, at least a six-nucleotide match to both a V gene segment and a J gene segment was required. Rearrangements were classified as productive when the CDR3 lacked stop codons and remained in frame with V and J, and all other rearrangements were classified as non-productive. CDR3 was defined by IMGT convention, running from the second conserved V-encoded cysteine to the conserved J-encoded phenylalanine. The earlier analysis of about 610 of the donors excluded sequences that lacked an unambiguous match to a single V gene segment. An earlier analysis of a few hundred of the donors classified V segments as functional when productive rearrangements were above 56.7% and as segregating when the standard deviation between donors was above 5%. A statistical classification framework was built to diagnose cytomegalovirus status from the catalog of TCR beta chain sequences. A later analysis assigned V and J genes by comparing TCR nucleotide sequences with IMGT/GENE-DB human TR gene sequences. In a later analysis, CDR3 sequences and most-parsimonious VDJ recombination scenarios were assigned using the TCRdist pipeline. A later analysis defined each TCR beta chain by its CDR3 amino acid sequence plus V-gene family, and excluded reads lacking a unique V-gene family. To address suspected cross-contamination and a sequencing artifact, a later analysis removed approximately 600 highly shared, low-generation-probability nucleotide sequences. In a later analysis, a clonal expansion index for each public chain was calculated from normalized within-repertoire ranks of inferred template counts. A later analysis computed generation probabilities with a VDJ recombination model fitted to out-of-frame rearrangements, and checked the results against IGoR. In a later analysis, TCR-TCR, TCR-HLA and TCR-CMV co-occurrence was scored with hypergeometric tests, and a repertoire-size bias correction was applied to TCR pairs. In a later analysis, false discovery rates were estimated by permuting HLA or CMV assignments 20 times. A later analysis grouped co-occurring TCRs with DBSCAN, adding TCRdist sequence similarity when clustering within HLA-allele-positive subsets. For co-occurrence clustering, repertoires with fewer than 30,000 or more than 120,000 public chains were excluded, along with 5 or 6 repertoires with anomalous nucleotide sharing. This is the immuneACCESS table as TCRdb keeps it, with only in-frame sequences that have V and J called. A part of the clones is gone; compared with another copy, unresolved V genes explain less than half, and the rest is unexplained. The V and J calls and clone size are taken from that table; D and trimming were inferred from the DNA. The sample includes under 200,000 clones, with 73% observed a single time. The top ten hold approximately 5.4% of the sample.

The sequence was obtained from a woman between 18 and 29 years old in good health and CMV-seropositive. The sequenced material came from PBMCs. This sequence uses TRBV7-3 and TRBJ2-5; no D segment can be confidently identified. The CDR3 amino acid sequence is: CASSAVPGETQYF. The DNA sequence is TGTGCCAGCAGCGCTGTACCCGGGGAGACCCAGTACTTC.